The rows below give T cell receptor beta chains drawn from one sample of a study of blood T cell repertoires in COVID-19. Sequenced by immunoSEQ multiplex PCR; TCRdb stores in-frame clones only, minus some. The table shows 25,000 to 30,000 clones, with around 92% occurring only once. Source material: peripheral blood. The receptors here all came from a woman in her 70s with COVID-19, enrolled during active disease. Both conserved end residues are part of each CDR3. The D gene is left open where the match is weak. Clone size is given for some rows only: seen once, a few or many times, or a class if the clone is expanded.

j_call clone_size v_call d_call cdr3_nt cdr3_aa
TRBJ2-1 NA TRBV5-4 TRBD2 TGTGCCAGCAGCTCGGGACTAGCGGGAGGGCCGGGGGATGAGCAGTTCTTC CASSSGLAGGPGDEQFF
TRBJ1-2 NA TRBV29-1 TRBD1 TGCAGCGTAGACAGGGGGTCCTATGGCTACACCTTC CSVDRGSYGYTF
TRBJ2-7 once TRBV7-8 NA TGTGCCAGCAGCCAACGGCGGTACTCCTACGAGCAGTACTTC CASSQRRYSYEQYF
TRBJ2-7 NA TRBV3-1/TRBV3-2 TRBD1 TGTGCCAGCAGCGGGACAGGGAGTTCCTACGAGCAGTACTTC CASSGTGSSYEQYF
TRBJ1-1 NA TRBV30 NA TGTGCCTGGAGTGTATTCAGGATGAACACTGAAGCTTTCTTT CAWSVFRMNTEAFF
TRBJ1-1 NA TRBV7-2 TRBD1 TGTGCCAGCAGCTTATTGTATGCAGGGGGCGAAGCTTTCTTT CASSLLYAGGEAFF
TRBJ2-7 once TRBV6-5 TRBD2 TGTGCCAGCACCCAACCGCCTAGCGGGGTTTACGAGCAGTACTTC CASTQPPSGVYEQYF
TRBJ2-1 NA TRBV11-2 TRBD2 TGTGCCAGCAGCCAGGGGGGACTAGCGGGAGGTTCCTACAATGAGCAGTTCTTC CASSQGGLAGGSYNEQFF
TRBJ2-7 NA TRBV5-1 TRBD1 TGCGCCAGCAGCCTTCCAGACAGGGCCAGCTCCTACGAGCAGTACTTC CASSLPDRASSYEQYF
TRBJ2-5 once TRBV1 NA TGCACCAGCAGCCAAGGGACTAGCGGGATCAAGACCCAGTACTTC CTSSQGTSGIKTQYF
TRBJ2-7 NA TRBV5-1 TRBD2 TGCGCCAGCAGCTTGGTCCTAGCGGGTGCAAGCTCCTACGAGCAGTACTTC CASSLVLAGASSYEQYF
TRBJ2-5 NA TRBV3-1/TRBV3-2 TRBD1 TGTGCCAGCAGCCAGGCCGGGACAGAAGAGGCCCAGTACTTC CASSQAGTEEAQYF
TRBJ1-5 NA TRBV7-9 TRBD1 TGTGCCAGCAGTACGGACAGGGGGTCTGGTCAGCCCCAGCATTTT CASSTDRGSGQPQHF
TRBJ1-4 NA TRBV7-2 NA TGTGCCAGCAGCTTAGTCCAGCCCCCAGGTTTGCTGTTTTTT CASSLVQPPGLLFF